This is a list of T cell receptor beta chains from one sample in a study of T cell responses to AZD1222 COVID-19 vaccine. Using immunoSEQ multiplex PCR, the repertoire was profiled, and TCRdb retains in-frame clones only, with some absent. The sample consists of 150,000 to 170,000 clones, approximately 87% of them appearing once. Sequenced here: peripheral blood, sampled on day 0 of MenACWY control vaccination. The receptors were gathered from an adult in good health. The CDR3 runs from the conserved cysteine through the conserved F or W. Each record gives: V gene, J gene, CDR3 protein.

TRBV15	TRBJ1-3	CATSPRGAGNTIYF
TRBV18	TRBJ2-5	CASSLGRQETQYF
TRBV5-1	TRBJ2-3	CASSLDPAGGPDTQYF
TRBV20-1	TRBJ1-1	CSASTGNTEAFF
TRBV9	TRBJ2-7	CASSARGQGATYEQYF
TRBV9	TRBJ1-2	CASSVTGNYGYTF
TRBV24-1	TRBJ1-6	CATSDPKPGQGPRDNNSPLHF
TRBV11-2	TRBJ2-1	CASSPLLADPYNEQFF
TRBV5-6	TRBJ1-4	CASTPRGTGPDEKLFF
TRBV5-1	TRBJ2-7	CASSWGTSSSYEQYF
TRBV11-3	TRBJ1-1	CASSRGVNTEAFF
TRBV2	TRBJ1-5	CASSELNGHQPQHF
TRBV12-3/TRBV12-4	TRBJ2-7	CASRPLSSEQYF
TRBV5-4	TRBJ2-7	CASSWDSRAEQYF
TRBV7-2	TRBJ2-7	CASSPTSVGQSYEQYF
TRBV11-2	TRBJ2-2	CASSSTRGAAGELFF
TRBV28	TRBJ1-6	CASRTGNNSPLHF
TRBV24-1	TRBJ2-5	CATSASGLAQETQYF
TRBV28	TRBJ2-4	CASSFRRLGNIQYF
TRBV28	TRBJ2-1	CASSLRPLGLAGVGNEQFF
TRBV19	TRBJ1-1	CASGTEAFF
TRBV10-3	TRBJ2-1	CAISEAIGRVEQFF
TRBV19	TRBJ1-3	CASSILDAGNTIYF
TRBV3-1/TRBV3-2	TRBJ2-7	CASSPRWGESEQYF
TRBV12-3/TRBV12-4	TRBJ2-5	CASSSPGETQYF
TRBV18	TRBJ2-7	CASSPETPSSYEQYF
TRBV6-5	TRBJ2-5	CASLDAGSQETQYF
TRBV5-1	TRBJ2-5	CASSGLAGGETQYF
TRBV7-8	TRBJ1-1	CASSLGARGAFF
TRBV19	TRBJ1-3	CASSRSSSGNTIYF
TRBV7-2	TRBJ1-1	CASSLDLHAKRPTEAFF
TRBV24-1	TRBJ1-1	CATRDHLGNTEAFF
TRBV2	TRBJ2-3	CASLEGGGLSRDTQYF
TRBV7-2	TRBJ2-3	CASSQVGGGSYTQYF
TRBV19	TRBJ1-5	CASSIQPGRNNQPQHF
TRBV11-3	TRBJ2-2	CASSLGLRGTGELFF
TRBV6-2/TRBV6-3	TRBJ2-2	CASSYRAGNGGELFF
TRBV15	TRBJ2-3	CATSRDDPTSGRVRDTQYF
TRBV19	TRBJ1-6	CASSLRALNSPLHF
TRBV18	TRBJ1-4	CASSHRDGATNEKLFF
TRBV5-1	TRBJ2-2	CASSVLADTGELFF
TRBV12-3/TRBV12-4	TRBJ1-2	CASSLIRAGYTF
TRBV9	TRBJ1-2	CASSVGRSSTGYTF
TRBV6-5	TRBJ1-3	CASSYQYLRDTIYF
TRBV2	TRBJ2-3	CASRGTDTQYF
TRBV11-3	TRBJ2-1	CASSSSSGSAYNEQFF
TRBV19	TRBJ1-2	CASTLKGGRGYTF
TRBV11-3	TRBJ2-1	CASSFNYNEQFF
TRBV25-1	TRBJ1-1	CASRGTGGLLGTEAFF
TRBV14	TRBJ2-3	CASSPTRGITDTQYF
TRBV4-1	TRBJ2-1	CASSQDPGRIYYNEQFF
TRBV9	TRBJ1-2	CASSASSTGNYGYTF
TRBV7-9	TRBJ2-2	CASHTGGAGELFF
TRBV5-6	TRBJ1-3	CASSARDTSGNTIYF
TRBV7-9	TRBJ1-3	CASSLETGPSWASGNTIYF
TRBV5-4	TRBJ1-6	CASNDGGRSPLHF
TRBV5-6	TRBJ2-3	CASSSRTRSGTGDTQYF